What follows describes a single T cell receptor (beta chain). In the source study's methods: Reference gene primer amplification gave nucleated cell count estimates. Method: immunoSEQ multiplex PCR; TCRdb's copy keeps in-frame clones and lacks some. The V and J calls and clone size were taken over from that table, and D and trimming were inferred from the DNA. Altogether some 90,000 clones are present, roughly 90% being singletons, with the ten largest covering roughly 2.5%. This CDR3 has 17 residues. Germline values: CDR1 MNHEY, CDR2 SMNVEV (reference sequence). V trimming: 6 bases; J trimming: 8 bases; junction bases outside the gene matches: 19. These data come from a study of blood T cell repertoires in COVID-19. Study at large: Sources were T cells, B-cell-depleted T cells, or PBMCs; the material itself was cDNA or gDNA.

The Seattle patients, enrolled during active infection, were followed longitudinally. The chain joins TRBV27 to TRBJ2-1, with TRBD2 matching over 7 bases. The sequenced material came from peripheral blood. The TCR was taken from a man aged 45 to 65 with COVID-19, enrolled during active disease. Here the CDR3 reads CASSRPGGLPKYDEQFF. In nucleotides, the CDR3 is TGTGCCAGCAGCCGCCCGGGGGGTCTTCCTAAGTACGATGAGCAGTTCTTC.